This TCR beta chain came from a study of cytomegalovirus exposure and HLA in healthy donors (dated by TCRdb to about 2017). With respect to the entire study: According to an earlier analysis of a few hundred of the donors, about 190 million T cells yielded over 100 million unique TCR beta sequences and around 300 Gb of sequence data. Roughly 290 gigabases of sequencing data and around 90 million unique TCR sequences made up an early release that covered 500 to 650 HLA-typed donors. Among the approximately 420 genotyped donors, more than 70% belonged to the genetic ancestry cluster associated with self-reported Caucasian donors. The aim of the study was to test whether cataloging public T cell receptors could identify signatures of past pathogen exposure. The T cell repertoires of some 700 subjects were profiled by immunosequencing and related to cytomegalovirus serostatus. Besides the first cohort of some 670 subjects, a separate validation cohort made up of 120 different subjects was used. To predict cytomegalovirus infection status, the study combined high-throughput TCR immunosequencing, statistical association of individual TCRs with disease status, and machine learning. In a later analysis, previously published TCR beta repertoires from about 670 donors were re-analyzed and high-resolution HLA genotyping was added so that TCR occurrence patterns could be studied. The later analysis used no new phenotypic data to find candidate immune exposures, relying instead on TCR beta sequences and their occurrence across donors. To decide whether each TCR beta V gene segment behaved as functional or pseudogenic, an earlier analysis of approximately 620 of the donors relied on high-throughput TCR beta sequencing. Donor age, sex, ethnicity and CMV serostatus were collected together with the repertoire data. A later genetic analysis took genome-wide SNP genotypes for about 55% of the 666 donors and used that subset as a discovery cohort. Every discovery cohort repertoire had been produced on one sequencing platform. HLA typing covered class I and class II loci at four-digit resolution. The number of typed donors differed by locus: 629-630 for A, B, C, DRB1 and DQB1; 522 for DQA1; approximately 610 for DPA1; and some 450 for DPB1. Roughly five DR-DQ haplotypes were treated as single units for association and clustering because of strong linkage in the cohort. Among 398 genotyped donors of the cohort, an average of about 240,000 unique TCR beta nucleotide sequences were sequenced per donor, roughly 20% of them non-productive. Points the paper makes about the study in general: When HLA alleles, especially DR and DQ, strongly co-occurred, attributing TCR associations to individual alleles was difficult. HLA typing was unavailable for some donors at each locus, so association tests used only the typed subset. The 87-base-pair reads could not distinguish some IMGT-functional V segments, including TRBV6-2 and TRBV6-3, so those segments were excluded. The earlier analysis of 587 of the donors excluded about 16 rarely observed V segments, including chromosome 9 orphons, because counts were too low. In this cohort, only TCR beta chains were sequenced, and detectable features were limited by the absence of alpha or paired-chain data. V-gene and J-gene trimming of TCR beta chains was associated with a missense DCLRE1C variant in a later genetic analysis, and the association was replicated in an independent cohort. CMV serostatus was the only immune exposure information available for the cohort. In a later analysis, HLA-associated TCR beta chains showed more clonal expansion and lower generation probabilities than non-associated chains that were equally common. A further reported finding was that TCR beta sequences accurately predicted the HLA-A and HLA-B alleles for most subjects in the first cohort. Broadly in line with IMGT annotations, most TCR beta V segments showed up in productive rearrangements about 90% or about 30% of the time in an earlier analysis of a few hundred of the donors. In both the original and validation cohorts, the classifier was reported to diagnose cytomegalovirus status with high specificity and sensitivity. A total of 150 to 200 TCR beta chains were listed by the study as associated with cytomegalovirus. A later genetic analysis reported fewer N-insertions in productive TCRs among donors in an Asian-associated ancestry cluster than the roughly 700-donor mean. At a false discovery rate of 0.05, a later analysis linked about 16,000 TCR beta sequences to specific HLA alleles. A later analysis found that TCR association rates varied across HLA loci, with DRB1 alleles showing the most associated TCRs and HLA-C alleles the fewest. A group of highly shared sequence variants was considered likely to be a technical artifact of the sequencing pipeline. According to a later analysis, most CMV-associated TCR beta chains appeared to be HLA-restricted, and the HLA associations seemed to be driven largely by CMV exposure. Roughly uniform sequencing depth across donors was assumed in presence/absence analyses, although this assumption may not hold. Three of the identified cytomegalovirus-associated TCR beta chains were confirmed in vitro to be specific for cytomegalovirus antigens. Most TCR sequences were seen in very few donors, while some public TCRs were found in many individuals. According to a later analysis, parvovirus B19, influenza, CMV and Epstein-Barr virus appeared linked to several top co-occurrence clusters. Linkage disequilibrium might explain the correlated functional status among segregating V segments, but an unknown experimental factor could not be excluded. The authors suggested that the approach could potentially be generalized to other disease states and immunological phenotypes.

The germline V end is reduced by 9 bases and the J end by 1 base; junction bases left unmatched: 8. The CDR3 runs 17 residues from the cysteine to the phenylalanine. Just CDR3 DNA is preserved here, 51 bases in frame from base 1. The germline V gene (reference sequence) provides CDR1 MNHEY and CDR2 SMNVEV. Library preparation employed the immunoSEQ multiplex PCR assay. The multiplex PCR relied on a mix of 60 forward primers for TCR Vbeta segments and 13 reverse primers for TCR Jbeta segments. The CDR3 region of rearranged TCR beta genes was amplified from genomic DNA by a multiplex PCR assay. On the Illumina HiSeq System, the amplified TCR beta libraries were sequenced as 87-base-pair reads. As for the authors' bioinformatics: A later analysis tallied about 77 million unique TCR beta chains across the 666 repertoires, and about 12 million of those chains were shared by two or more donors. Raw reads were error-corrected and collapsed into unique sequences with a nearest-neighbor algorithm that merged closely related sequences to remove PCR and sequencing errors. CDR3 sequences were aligned to IMGT reference sequences to assign V, D and J gene segments. Each retained sequence needed at least a six-nucleotide match to both a V gene segment and a J gene segment. Rearrangements were called productive when the CDR3 lacked stop codons and stayed in frame with V and J; all others were non-productive. CDR3 was defined according to IMGT convention as the region running from the second conserved V-encoded cysteine to the conserved J-encoded phenylalanine. The earlier analysis of about 590 of the donors excluded sequences that lacked an unambiguous match to a single V gene segment. In an earlier analysis of some 590 of the donors, a V segment was called functional when productive rearrangements were above 56.7%, and segregating when the standard deviation between donors exceeded 5%. To diagnose cytomegalovirus status from the catalog of TCR beta chain sequences, a statistical classification framework was built. In a later analysis, V and J genes were assigned by comparing TCR nucleotide sequences against IMGT/GENE-DB human TR gene sequences. A later analysis assigned CDR3 sequences and most-parsimonious VDJ recombination scenarios with the TCRdist pipeline. A later analysis defined each TCR beta chain by its CDR3 amino acid sequence plus V-gene family, and excluded reads lacking a unique V-gene family. A later analysis removed several hundred highly shared, low-generation-probability nucleotide sequences to deal with suspected cross-contamination and a sequencing artifact. A later analysis calculated a clonal expansion index for each public chain from normalized within-repertoire ranks of inferred template counts. A later analysis computed generation probabilities with a VDJ recombination model fitted to out-of-frame rearrangements, and checked the results against IGoR. In a later analysis, TCR-TCR, TCR-HLA and TCR-CMV co-occurrence was scored with hypergeometric tests, and a repertoire-size bias correction was applied to TCR pairs. To estimate false discovery rates, a later analysis permuted the HLA or CMV assignments 20 times. In a later analysis, co-occurring TCRs were grouped with DBSCAN, and TCRdist sequence similarity was added when clustering was performed within HLA-allele-positive subsets. For co-occurrence clustering, repertoires with fewer than 30,000 or more than 120,000 public chains were excluded, along with five repertoires with anomalous nucleotide sharing. The table comes from immuneACCESS by way of TCRdb, which keeps in-frame sequences with V and J called. Part of the clones is missing from these tables; in studies checked, under half for an unresolved V gene and the rest for unknown reasons. That table supplies the V and J calls and clone size; D and trimming were determined from the DNA. The sample table shows roughly 100,000 clones, and 55% to 85% are seen once. The ten largest clones represent roughly 15% of the sample.

The cohort comprised fewer than 700 healthy bone marrow donors. At the time of sampling, all cohort members were nominally healthy, though unrecorded immune exposures were likely present. The donor tested CMV seropositive, placing the donor among the approximately 290 seropositive members of the cohort. A peripheral blood sample was collected from each donor, and TCR beta sequencing was performed on peripheral blood mononuclear cells. Genomic DNA extraction from the blood cell samples was performed with the Qiagen DNeasy Blood Extraction Kit. This clone has a single count. It lacks a known antigen. No much larger clonotype is one base removed from it; base qualities were not supplied.

Sequencing input: PBMCs. The V and J segments used are TRBV27 and TRBJ2-1; 14 bases in the junction line up with TRBD2. The receptor's source is a woman between 18 and 29 years old in good health and CMV-seropositive. The DNA sequence is as follows: TGTGCCAGTCCGGGACTAGCGGGAGTGGGGTCCTACAATGAGCAGTTCTTC. Its coded protein is CASPGLAGVGSYNEQFF.